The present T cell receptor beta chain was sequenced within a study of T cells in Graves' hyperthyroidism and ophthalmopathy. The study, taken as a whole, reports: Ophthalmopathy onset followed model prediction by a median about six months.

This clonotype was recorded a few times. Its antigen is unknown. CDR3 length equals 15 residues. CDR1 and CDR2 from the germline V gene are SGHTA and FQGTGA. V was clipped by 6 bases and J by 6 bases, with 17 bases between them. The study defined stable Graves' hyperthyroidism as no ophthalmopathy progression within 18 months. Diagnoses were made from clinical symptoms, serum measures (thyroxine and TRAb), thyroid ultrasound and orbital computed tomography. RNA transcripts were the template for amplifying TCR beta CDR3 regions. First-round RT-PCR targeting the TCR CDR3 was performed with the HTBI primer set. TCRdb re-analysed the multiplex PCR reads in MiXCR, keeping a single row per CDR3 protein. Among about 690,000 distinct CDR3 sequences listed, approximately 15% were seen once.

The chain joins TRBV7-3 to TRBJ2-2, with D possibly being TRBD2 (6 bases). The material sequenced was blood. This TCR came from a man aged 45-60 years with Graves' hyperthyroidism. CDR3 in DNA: TGTGCCAGCAGACCGACCGATATAGCGGCCGGGGAGCTGTTTTTT. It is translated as CASRPTDIAAGELFF.